Only a few counts were recorded for the clone carrying this TCR beta chain. Its target is not known. This specimen belongs to a study of response to subunit inactivated influenza vaccine. The CDR3 covers 12 residues. Germline V gene sequence: CDR1 KGHDR, CDR2 SFDVKD. Unmatched junction bases numbered 6, after V lost 6 bases and J lost 9 bases. A single record per CDR3 protein comes from TCRdb applying MiXCR to the RT-PCR reads. The profile shows 750,000 to 850,000 distinct CDR3 sequences, under 20% of them singletons. Study-level results: There was a suggestion from the authors that each seasonal influenza vaccination recruits few new T cells.

The TCR was taken from a man aged 45-65 years who received an inactivated influenza vaccine. This specimen was PBMCs from blood, taken about 5 days after vaccination. The chain carries TRBV24-1 and TRBJ2-5; TRBD1 agrees at 7 bases. CDR3 sequence reads: CATSSYRGAQYF. The CDR3 DNA reads TGTGCCACCAGTAGTTACAGGGGCGCCCAGTACTTC.